A single sample gave rise to the 24 T cell receptor beta chains below, sequenced in a study of CD8+ T cells in alopecia areata. Investigators isolated RNA and reverse transcribed it into cDNA to act as the sequencing template. Data came from immunoSEQ multiplex PCR; TCRdb stores just in-frame clones and leaves some out. Of 50,000 to 65,000 clones in the sample, 40% to 55% were seen once. Treatment here: oral pan-JAK inhibitor, 5-10 mg twice daily. Material: CD8+ T cells sorted from blood, obtained at approximately week 39, from a patient treated with tofacitinib. All receptors derive from a human donor with alopecia areata.

The sample holds a few counts of this clone. V usage is TRBV5-1 and J usage is TRBJ2-7; unclear D gene. Trimming took 0 bases from V and 2 from J, leaving 18 bases between them. The CDR3 loop spans 17 amino acids. Germline V gene data show CDR1 as SGHRS and CDR2 as YFSETQ. CDR3 sequence: CASSLAGAGLLPYEQYF. DNA for the CDR3: TGCGCCAGCAGCTTGGCCGGAGCAGGCCTACTACCCTACGAGCAGTACTTC.

The rearrangement joins TRBV5-1 to TRBJ1-2; perhaps TRBD1 as D (5 bases). V lost 4 bases and J 3 bases, leaving 13 bases between the germline ends. This CDR3 contains 14 residues. Germline V gene data show CDR1 as SGHRS and CDR2 as YFSETQ. CDR3 sequence: CASSQGGGDYGYTF. The CDR3 DNA follows: TGCGCCAGCAGCCAGGGCGGCGGCGACTATGGCTACACCTTC.

The chain carries TRBV7-9 and TRBJ2-1; TRBD2 matches at 8 bases. Germline loops: CDR1 SEHNR, CDR2 FQNEAQ (reference sequence). With 1 base clipped from V and 5 bases from J, the junction kept 4 bases outside the gene matches. The length of the CDR3 is 15 residues. As DNA, the CDR3 is TGTGCCAGCAGCTTAGATACTAGCGGACACAATGAGCAGTTCTTC. Its translation: CASSLDTSGHNEQFF.

This chain links TRBV9 with TRBJ1-3, with D unresolved. The V gene's germline CDR1 is SGDLS and CDR2 YYNGEE. The V and J ends lost 3 bases and 0 bases respectively, with 7 bases between them. The CDR3 runs 14 residues. In DNA, the CDR3 is TGTGCCAGCAGCGGAGATTCCTCTGGAAACACCATATATTTT. The encoded protein is CASSGDSSGNTIYF.

In its sample, this clone was seen a few times. This likely stems from a read error, as it lies one base from a far larger clone. The chain couples TRBV4-2 to TRBJ2-3; D is possibly TRBD2 (5 bases). CDR3 length: 13 residues. V lost 0 bases, J lost 9 bases, and 10 bases lay in between. Per the germline V gene, CDR1 is LGHNA and CDR2 is YNFKEQ. CDR3 loop: CASSQDSSGTQYF. CDR3 coding DNA: TGTGCCAGCAGCCAAGATAGTTCGGGAACGCAGTATTTT.

This rearrangement joins TRBV7-3 to TRBJ1-1; possible D gene TRBD1, 6 bases. Trimming pared 2 bases from V and 4 bases from J, leaving 11 bases between. The CDR3 runs 14 residues. Looked up from germline, CDR1 is SGHTA and CDR2 is FQGTGA. The CDR3 loop is CASSLQPGATEAFF. In nucleotides, the CDR3 is TGTGCCAGCAGCTTACAGCCAGGGGCCACTGAAGCTTTCTTT. The whole variable domain, remainder taken from reference TRBV7-3 and TRBJ1-1, is GAGVSQTPSNKVTEKGKYVELRCDPISGHTALYWYRQSLGQGPEFLIYFQGTGAADDSGLPNDRFFAVRPEGSVSTLKIQRTERGDSAVYLCASSLQPGATEAFFGQGTRLTVV.

This chain connects TRBV27 to TRBJ1-5; no firm D call. The CDR3 contains 13 residues. In germline, CDR1 is MNHEY, CDR2 SMNVEV (reference sequence). The V and J ends lost 6 bases and 6 bases respectively, with 12 bases between them. This CDR3 is CASSWGTGQPQHF. DNA for the CDR3: TGTGCCAGCAGCTGGGGTACGGGTCAGCCCCAGCATTTT.

The chain employs TRBV5-1 and TRBJ2-7, with 11 bases aligning to TRBD2. Germline V gene lookup returns CDR1 SGHRS and CDR2 YFSETQ. The CDR3 is 15 residues long. V shed 4 bases, J shed 3 bases, and the junction held 6 bases outside the gene matches. The CDR3 sequence is CASSNQLAGVYEQYF. The CDR3 DNA reads TGCGCCAGCAGCAACCAACTAGCGGGAGTCTACGAGCAGTACTTC.

The chain uses TRBV29-1 and TRBJ2-5; 7 nucleotides match TRBD1. The J segment lost 4 bases and the V segment lost 6 bases, leaving 11 bases of the junction unmatched. CDR3 length: 14 amino acids. CDR1 and CDR2 (germline): SQVTM, ANQGSEA. DNA of the CDR3: TGCAGCGTGGGGAAGAGACAGGGACGAGAGACCCAGTACTTC. It specifies CSVGKRQGRETQYF.

This clone was picked up a small number of times. The CDR3 bases are TGTGCCAGCAGGACTAGCGGGAGGTGGTCCTACAATGAGCAGTTCTTC. Translation gives CASRTSGRWSYNEQFF. The chain is built from TRBV2 and TRBJ2-1; 13 bases map to TRBD2. Germline values: CDR1 SNHLY, CDR2 FYNNEI. The CDR3 extends over 16 amino acids. V shed 6 bases, J shed 1 base, and the junction held 3 bases outside the gene matches.

The chain joins TRBV6-4 to TRBJ2-3; perhaps TRBD2 as D (6 bases). This CDR3 has 15 residues. Germline-derived CDR1 and CDR2 are MRHNA and SNTAGT. V lost 6 bases, J lost 1 base, and 14 bases lay in between. The CDR3 coding sequence is TGTGCCAGCAGCCTTAGCGGTGATGGCACAGATACGCAGTATTTT. Translation gives CASSLSGDGTDTQYF.

The V and J genes are TRBV6-1 and TRBJ2-5; tentative D call: TRBD2 (5 bases). CDR3 length: 14 residues. The ends were cut back, 2 bases at V and 3 bases at J, with 10 bases in the middle. Per germline, CDR1 MNHNS and CDR2 SASEGT. CDR3 loop: CASSENSGEETQYF. The CDR3 coding sequence is TGTGCCAGCAGTGAAAACAGCGGAGAAGAGACCCAGTACTTC.

V is TRBV7-3 and J is TRBJ2-1, with 10 bases lining up with TRBD2. V lost 5 bases and J lost 5; bases outside the gene matches: 6. The CDR3 runs to 15 residues. Germline V gene lookup returns CDR1 SGHTA and CDR2 FQGTGA. CDR3 bases: TGTGCCAGCAGCCCGACTAGCGGGTCGGACAATGAGCAGTTCTTC. Its translation is CASSPTSGSDNEQFF.

This clone was picked up one time. The chain carries TRBV30 and TRBJ2-5; 13 nucleotides agree with TRBD2. The V and J ends lost 3 bases and 5 bases, in that order; junction bases with no gene match: 12. The CDR3 runs 17 residues. CDR1 is GTSNPN, CDR2 SVGIG, per germline (reference sequence). CDR3 DNA: TGTGCCTGGAGCAGACCGGGACTAGCGGGATTTCAGGAGACCCAGTACTTC. This codes for CAWSRPGLAGFQETQYF.

This clone was detected only a few times. The rearrangement uses TRBV30 and TRBJ2-5; no definite D call. Germline lookup yields CDR1 GTSNPN and CDR2 SVGIG (reference sequence). Trimming pared 0 bases from V and 0 bases from J, leaving 5 bases between. The CDR3 runs 13 residues. This CDR3 is CAWSVNYQETQYF. The CDR3 nucleotides are TGTGCCTGGAGTGTCAACTACCAAGAGACCCAGTACTTC.

The chain links TRBV15 to TRBJ1-1; D is unresolved. The length of the CDR3 is 14 residues. Trimming cost V 0 bases and J 2 bases, with 7 bases left between them. Germline values: CDR1 LNHNV, CDR2 YYDKDF (reference sequence). The DNA of the CDR3 is TGTGCCACCAGCAGAGATGCAGTTAACACTGAAGCTTTCTTT. Its protein product is CATSRDAVNTEAFF.

This clone occurred a few times. V and J are TRBV29-1 and TRBJ1-1; D is perhaps TRBD1 (5 bases). The CDR3 consists of 11 residues. The germline V gene has CDR1 SQVTM and CDR2 ANQGSEA. The V gene lost 6 bases and the J gene lost 1 base, with 6 bases spanning the gap. In DNA, the CDR3 is TGCAGCGTGACAGAGAACACTGAAGCTTTCTTT. It yields the protein CSVTENTEAFF.

This clone was counted a single time. The CDR3 DNA reads as TGTGCCATCAGTGATGACAGGGACGAGCAGTACTTC. Amino acid sequence: CAISDDRDEQYF. This chain uses TRBV10-3 with TRBJ2-7; the match to TRBD1 covers 7 bases. Germline trimming cut 3 bases from V and 5 bases from J; bases unmatched to any gene: 1. There are 12 residues in the CDR3. The germline gives CDR1 ENHRY, CDR2 SYGVKD.

This clone was recorded a few times. J is TRBJ2-7 and V is TRBV27, with D perhaps matching TRBD2 (5 bases). The CDR3 has 13 residues. Trimming pared 3 bases from V and 7 bases from J, leaving 13 bases between. The V gene's germline CDR1 is MNHEY and CDR2 SMNVEV (reference sequence). The CDR3 DNA is TGTGCCAGCAGTTTGGGCGGAGGTGGAGAGCAGTACTTC. This encodes CASSLGGGGEQYF.

This clone showed up just a few times. The chain employs TRBV29-1 and TRBJ1-1, with D uncertain. V was cut by 4 bases and J by 0 bases, with 6 bases left in between. The CDR3 is 12 residues long. Germline V gene lookup returns CDR1 SQVTM and CDR2 ANQGSEA. This CDR3 is CSVVAVNTEAFF. As DNA, the CDR3 is TGCAGCGTTGTGGCGGTGAACACTGAAGCTTTCTTT. Full variable domain (outside the CDR3, taken from reference TRBV29-1 and TRBJ1-1): SAVISQKPSRDICQRGTSLTIQCQVDSQVTMMFWYRQQPGQSLTLIATANQGSEATYESGFVIDKFPISRPNLTFSTLTVSNMSPEDSSIYLCSVVAVNTEAFFGQGTRLTVV.

This chain links TRBV19 with TRBJ1-5; TRBD1 is a possible D gene (5 bases). V was pared by 4 bases and J by 3 bases, with 16 bases between. Germline V gives CDR1 LNHDA, CDR2 SQIVND (reference sequence). The CDR3 has 16 residues. The DNA for the CDR3 is TGTGCCAGTAGTAGTCACCTGGGGCCGCTCAATCAGCCCCAGCATTTT. Translating gives CASSSHLGPLNQPQHF. Filled out from reference TRBV19 and TRBJ1-5, the complete variable domain reads DGGITQSPKYLFRKEGQNVTLSCEQNLNHDAMYWYRQDPGQGLRLIYYSQIVNDFQKGDIAEGYSVSREKKESFPLTVTSAQKNPTAFYLCASSSHLGPLNQPQHFGDGTRLSIL.

This clone was observed once. The CDR3 region has the DNA TGTGCCAGCACCAAGGGGCTAGCGGTGAACAATGAGCAGTTCTTC. The encoded protein is CASTKGLAVNNEQFF. V and J are TRBV27 and TRBJ2-1; 7 bases are a match to TRBD2. The germline V gene encodes CDR1 MNHEY and CDR2 SMNVEV (reference sequence). The ends lost 7 bases at V and 5 bases at J; junction bases unmatched: 11. This CDR3 comprises 15 residues.

The CDR3 sequence is CASSLATIYEQYF. Here the CDR3 DNA reads TGTGCCAGCAGCTTAGCAACAATCTACGAGCAGTACTTC. The chain carries TRBV25-1 and TRBJ2-7; D ambiguous. CDR1 and CDR2 (germline): MGHDK, SYGVNS. The length of the CDR3 is 13 residues. V lost 6 bases and J 3 bases, leaving 12 bases between the germline ends.

V is TRBV7-9 and J is TRBJ1-2; tentatively, D is TRBD1 (6 bases). The germline V gene encodes CDR1 SEHNR and CDR2 FQNEAQ (reference sequence). V was pared by 4 bases and J by 2 bases, with 8 bases between. The CDR3 is made up of 13 amino acids. The CDR3 loop is CASSSQGNYGYTF. CDR3 nucleotide sequence: TGTGCCAGCAGCTCACAGGGAAACTATGGCTACACCTTC.